Presented here are 7 T cell receptor beta chains from one specimen sequenced in a study of T cells in women clearing cervical HPV infection (dated by TCRdb to the late 2010s). Libraries were prepared through the immunoSEQ multiplex PCR assay. The clones in this table, taken by TCRdb from immuneACCESS, are in-frame only. Not every clone is retained; where verified, under half of the shortfall comes from an unresolved V gene, and the cause of the rest is unknown. The sample table gives 46,000 or so clones. The top ten constitute 35% to 40% of the sample. Sequencing input: blood buffy coat. Receptors were obtained from a woman between 18 and 69 years old with a cervical HPV16 infection that either progressed to CIN3+ or cleared (not recorded which).

With respect to this clone: Germline and junction disagree at one end, which may indicate a read error. The CDR3 extends 3 residues past the end of the read, so its final part is completed from the germline J gene. The sample has other DNA sequences that encode this CDR3 too. V usage is TRBV7-6 and J usage is TRBJ1-3; D ambiguous. CDR3 length equals 16 residues. CDR1 SGHVS and CDR2 FNYEAQ come from the germline V gene. The CDR3 DNA, read in part, is TGTGCCAGCAGCGAGGGTCCAGGCTACTCTGGAAACACG. Translated: CASSEGPGYSGNT. The full CDR3 is CASSEGPGYSGNTIYF.

With regard to this clone: The read stops 3 residues short of the end of the CDR3; the missing end is completed from the germline J gene. The rearrangement joins TRBV7-3 to TRBJ1-6; D not resolved. The V gene's germline CDR1 is SGHTA and CDR2 FQGTGA. There are 15 residues in the CDR3. V was clipped by 6 bases and J by 2 bases, with 11 bases between them. The DNA read from the CDR3 is TGTGCCAGCAGTATGAACGGTGCCTATAATTCACCC. Encoded protein: CASSMNGAYNSP. The entire CDR3 protein is CASSMNGAYNSPLHF.

Note on this clone: The read gets to within 3 residues of the CDR3 end, and the germline J gene fills in the rest. V gene TRBV2 combines with J gene TRBJ2-1, with TRBD2 matching 9 bases. V shed 8 bases, J shed 8 bases, and the junction held 4 bases outside the gene matches. This CDR3 comprises 12 residues. Germline V gene lookup returns CDR1 SNHLY and CDR2 FYNNEI. Here the CDR3 reads CASLAGGHEQFF. The part of the CDR3 DNA that was read is TGTGCCAGCCTTGCGGGAGGGCATGAG.

Regarding this clone: The missing CDR3 end, 3 residues past where the read stops, is filled in from the germline J gene. The chain links TRBV5-6 to TRBJ1-5; possibly TRBD1 for D (5 bases). The CDR3 sequence is 15 residues long. Deletions cut 4 bases from V and 0 bases from J, with 11 bases between. CDR1 and CDR2 (germline): SGHDT, YYEEEE. The CDR3 is CASSAREYSNQPQHF. The sequenced part of the CDR3 DNA is TGTGCCAGCAGCGCCAGGGAATATAGCAATCAGCCC.

With regard to this clone: The read finishes 3 residues shy of the CDR3 end, and the germline J gene is used to complete it. The V and J genes are TRBV11-2 and TRBJ2-1; 8 nucleotides match TRBD2. Germline V gene sequence: CDR1 SGHAT, CDR2 FQNNGV. The CDR3 covers 14 residues. The trim removed 4 bases at V and 8 bases at J, leaving 7 bases unmatched. Partial CDR3 DNA: TGTGCCAGCAGCTCGCCGCGGGGGGCTCATGAG. It specifies CASSSPRGAHE. The CDR3 reads in full as CASSSPRGAHEQFF.

The CDR3 bases that were read are TGTGCCAGTAGCAGGAAGTCCACAGATACG. Amino acid sequence: CASSRKSTDT. The whole CDR3 region reads CASSRKSTDTQYF. V gene TRBV19 combines with J gene TRBJ2-3; no clear D gene. The read gets to within 3 residues of the CDR3 end, and the germline J gene fills in the rest. The germline CDR1 and CDR2 sequences are LNHDA and SQIVND (reference sequence). V was cut by 6 bases and J by 2 bases, with 9 bases left in between. This CDR3 comprises 13 residues.

On this clone itself: The CDR3 is cut off 3 residues early in the read; its end comes from the germline J gene. This chain connects TRBV18 to TRBJ1-2; D call uncertain. The CDR3 runs 14 residues. Germline values: CDR1 KGHSH, CDR2 LQKENI. CDR3 amino acids: CASLPAQSTDTYTF. Incomplete CDR3 DNA: TGTGCCAGCCTGCCGGCACAGAGCACAGATACC.